This entry lists 28 T cell receptor beta chains sequenced from one sample in a study of blood T cell repertoires in COVID-19. Assay used: immunoSEQ multiplex PCR; TCRdb lists only in-frame clones, some missing. The profile covers 200,000 to 250,000 clones, with around nine tenths appearing a single time and under 7.5% taken by the ten largest. Sequenced sample: peripheral blood. Every receptor here comes from a man in his sixties who had recovered from COVID-19.

CDR3 DNA sequence: TGTGCCAGCAGCGTAGCCGGGTATCAAGAGACCCAGTACTTC. Encoded protein: CASSVAGYQETQYF. The genes are TRBV9 and TRBJ2-5, with D unclear. CDR3 length: 14 residues. Trimming shortened V by 0 bases and J by 2 bases, and 8 bases separated the two germline ends. CDR1 is SGDLS and CDR2 is YYNGEE in the germline V gene.

The V gene is TRBV28, the J gene TRBJ2-7; 9 bases are a match to TRBD1. Germline CDR1 MDHEN, CDR2 SYDVKM. Losses at the gene ends were 3 bases for V and 4 bases for J; bases not matched to a gene: 13. The length of the CDR3 is 17 residues. CDR3 nucleotides: TGTGCCAGCAGTTTTCCCATCGGGACAGGGTATTCGTACGAGCAGTACTTC. It encodes CASSFPIGTGYSYEQYF.

The chain links TRBV5-4 to TRBJ2-1; D is perhaps TRBD2 (5 bases). Trimming took 4 bases from V and 0 from J, leaving 11 bases between them. Germline-derived CDR1 and CDR2 are SGHNT and YYREEE (reference sequence). The CDR3 sequence is 15 residues long. The CDR3 DNA sequence: TGTGCCAGCAGCGCCACTAGTAGCTCCTACAATGAGCAGTTCTTC. This codes for CASSATSSSYNEQFF.

This clone was seen a few times. The rearrangement joins TRBV18 to TRBJ2-7, with D tentatively TRBD1 (5 bases). Trimming removed 2 bases at V and 7 bases at J, with 18 bases between. The CDR3 covers 15 residues. Germline CDR1 and CDR2: KGHSH and LQKENI. CDR3 DNA sequence: TGTGCCAGCTCACCATACCCTCTCAGGGTAGGGGAGCAGTACTTC. As protein: CASSPYPLRVGEQYF. The full variable domain, its missing parts supplied by reference TRBV18 and TRBJ2-7, is NAGVMQNPRHLVRRRGQEARLRCSPMKGHSHVYWYRQLPEEGLKFMVYLQKENIIDESGMPKERFSAEFPKEGPSILRIQQVVRGDSAAYFCASSPYPLRVGEQYFGPGTRLTVT.

Notes on this clone: This CDR3 is also generated by other DNA sequences in the sample. V usage is TRBV5-1 and J usage is TRBJ2-1; 8 nucleotides align to TRBD2. This CDR3 is built from 15 residues. Germline lookup yields CDR1 SGHRS and CDR2 YFSETQ. Trimming took 3 bases from V and 1 from J; bases not matched to a gene: 3. In DNA, the CDR3 is TGCGCCAGCAGCTCGATAGCGGGATCCTACAATGAGCAGTTCTTC. Protein: CASSSIAGSYNEQFF.

V is TRBV19 and J is TRBJ1-1; 10 nucleotides agree with TRBD1. The junction had 7 bases not matched to a gene; V was cut back by 5 bases and J by 4 bases. Germline V gene data show CDR1 as LNHDA and CDR2 as SQIVND (reference sequence). There are 15 residues in the CDR3. The CDR3 DNA reads as TGTGCCAGTAGTTCGGCGGGACAGGGGCGCACTGAAGCTTTCTTT. This sequence encodes CASSSAGQGRTEAFF.

V usage is TRBV3-1 (or the pseudogene TRBV3-2) and J usage is TRBJ1-6, with D possibly being TRBD1 (6 bases). Germline V gene sequence: CDR1 LGHDT, CDR2 YNNKEL (reference sequence). The germline V and J ends were trimmed by 0 bases and 9 bases, with 12 bases remaining between them. This CDR3 has 15 residues. The CDR3, as DNA: TGTGCCAGCAGCCAAGAACCGACAGGTCGTTCACCCCTCCACTTT. It specifies CASSQEPTGRSPLHF.

The V call is TRBV7-9, the J call TRBJ2-3; 7 nucleotides agree with TRBD2. The CDR3 consists of 15 residues. The germline V gene has CDR1 SEHNR and CDR2 FQNEAQ (reference sequence). The J segment lost 1 base and the V segment lost 5 bases, leaving 6 bases of the junction unmatched. CDR3 nucleotides: TGTGCCAGCAGCCCCGCGGGAGCCGGCACAGATACGCAGTATTTT. Encoded protein: CASSPAGAGTDTQYF.

The chain links TRBV28 to TRBJ2-7; 12 bases line up with TRBD1. The CDR3 runs to 14 residues. CDR1 and CDR2 from the germline V gene are MDHEN and SYDVKM. V lost 6 bases to trimming and J lost 11 bases; unmatched junction nucleotides: 11. The DNA for the CDR3 is TGTGCCAGCAGGCGGGACAGGGGGCGTTTGCGGGAGTACTTC. It encodes CASRRDRGRLREYF.

This chain connects TRBV5-1 to TRBJ2-7; 7 bases align to TRBD1. The CDR3 sequence is 15 residues long. V was clipped by 0 bases and J by 1 base; unmatched bases: 4. In germline, CDR1 is SGHRS, CDR2 YFSETQ. CDR3: CASSLEAGGSYEQYF. Here the CDR3 DNA reads TGCGCCAGCAGCTTGGAGGCAGGGGGATCCTACGAGCAGTACTTC.

This chain links TRBV28 with TRBJ2-3, with TRBD2 matching over 9 bases. Trimming removed 4 bases from V and 5 bases from J; junction bases left unmatched: 4. This CDR3 spans 14 amino acids. Germline CDR1 MDHEN, CDR2 SYDVKM. The CDR3 region is CASSSSGIRDTQYF. The CDR3 region has the DNA TGTGCCAGCAGTTCTAGCGGGATTAGAGATACGCAGTATTTT. Combining the CDR3 with reference TRBV28 and TRBJ2-3 gives the whole variable domain DVKVTQSSRYLVKRTGEKVFLECVQDMDHENMFWYRQDPGLGLRLIYFSYDVKMKEKGDIPEGYSVSREKKERFSLILESASTNQTSMYLCASSSSGIRDTQYFGPGTRLTVL.

The chain recombines TRBV11-3 with TRBJ2-1; TRBD2 aligns across 13 bases. Per germline, CDR1 SGHNT and CDR2 YENEEA. The CDR3 extends over 15 amino acids. V shed 3 bases and J 9 bases; nucleotides not matched to a gene: 5. CDR3 sequence: CASSFRTSGSGEQFF. CDR3 coding DNA: TGTGCCAGCAGCTTTCGGACTAGCGGGAGTGGTGAGCAGTTCTTC.

The genes are TRBV9 and TRBJ2-1; TRBD1 agrees at 7 bases. V dropped 0 bases and J dropped 7; count of bases not matched to a gene: 7. The CDR3 is made up of 15 amino acids. CDR1 and CDR2 from the germline V gene are SGDLS and YYNGEE. DNA for the CDR3: TGTGCCAGCAGCGTAGAAACAGGGGAAGGGAATGAGCAGTTCTTC. This sequence encodes CASSVETGEGNEQFF.

This chain connects TRBV24-1 to TRBJ2-3; 12 bases match TRBD1. The CDR3 runs 16 residues. The V and J ends lost 7 bases and 3 bases, in that order; junction bases with no gene match: 7. CDR1 and CDR2 from the germline V gene are KGHDR and SFDVKD. Here the CDR3 reads CATSLGTGGRTDTQYF. CDR3 coding DNA: TGTGCCACCAGCCTTGGGACAGGGGGCCGAACAGATACGCAGTATTTT.

The CDR3 reads CASGSLTGTETQYF. In nucleotides, the CDR3 is TGTGCTAGTGGTTCCCTGACAGGGACCGAGACCCAGTACTTC. This chain links TRBV12-5 with TRBJ2-5, with TRBD1 matching over 7 bases. The CDR3 runs to 14 residues. J lost 5 bases, V lost 4 bases, and 7 bases had no gene match. Germline loops: CDR1 LGHNT, CDR2 FRNRAP.

This sequence joins TRBV9 and TRBJ2-3; possible D gene TRBD2, 5 bases. Germline V gene data show CDR1 as SGDLS and CDR2 as YYNGEE. The CDR3 length is 13 residues. Trimming left V 0 bases short and J 6 bases short, with 8 bases between. The CDR3 bases are TGTGCCAGCAGCGTAGGGAGGCAGGATACGCAGTATTTT. This codes for CASSVGRQDTQYF. Full variable domain (remainder filled in from reference TRBV9 and TRBJ2-3): DSGVTQTPKHLITATGQRVTLRCSPRSGDLSVYWYQQSLDQGLQFLIQYYNGEERAKGNILERFSAQQFPDLHSELNLSSLELGDSALYFCASSVGRQDTQYFGPGTRLTVL.

The genes are TRBV19 and TRBJ1-2, with TRBD1 matching 10 bases. The CDR3 contains 17 residues. The germline CDR1 and CDR2 sequences are LNHDA and SQIVND (reference sequence). Trimming cost V 6 bases and J 8 bases; bases outside gene matches: 18. In DNA form, the CDR3 reads TGTGCCAGTAGCCGGGACAGGGGACCTTCCAACTCTGGGGGCTACACCTTC. It encodes CASSRDRGPSNSGGYTF.

V and J are TRBV5-1 and TRBJ1-2; TRBD1 agrees at 7 bases. V gave up 4 bases and J gave up 0 bases; unmatched junction bases: 9. CDR3 length: 16 residues. Looked up from germline, CDR1 is SGHRS and CDR2 is YFSETQ. CDR3 in amino acids: CASSLTGQSPNYGYTF. In DNA form, the CDR3 reads TGCGCCAGCAGCCTGACGGGACAGAGCCCTAACTATGGCTACACCTTC.

The rearrangement uses TRBV27 and TRBJ2-7; perhaps TRBD2 as D (7 bases). Germline values: CDR1 MNHEY, CDR2 SMNVEV (reference sequence). The ends were cut back, 4 bases at V and 4 bases at J, with 20 bases in the middle. The CDR3 is 16 residues long. CDR3 protein: CASSSGRGGYAYEQYF. Written as DNA, the CDR3 is TGTGCCAGCAGTTCGGGGAGGGGGGGATATGCGTACGAGCAGTACTTC.

This clone was picked up one time. The gene calls are TRBV7-2 and TRBJ2-5; tentative D call: TRBD1 (6 bases). The CDR3 length is 14 residues. V was trimmed by 5 bases and J by 7 bases, leaving 17 bases between them. CDR1 and CDR2 from the germline V gene are SGHTA and FQGNSA. CDR3 residues: CASSVTGLLGTQYF. The DNA of the CDR3 is TGTGCCAGCAGCGTCACAGGGTTGTTGGGGACCCAGTACTTC.

This clone was detected once. The J gene is TRBJ1-1, the V gene TRBV15, with a possible D match to TRBD1 (5 bases). This CDR3 has 15 residues. Deletions cut 0 bases from V and 6 bases from J, with 14 bases between. In germline, CDR1 is LNHNV, CDR2 YYDKDF (reference sequence). The CDR3 nucleotides are TGTGCCACCAGCAGAGATCGGGGGAAGGGACCTGAAGCTTTCTTT. Its translation is CATSRDRGKGPEAFF.

This sequence joins TRBV7-9 and TRBJ1-2; 8 bases map to TRBD1. The V gene's germline CDR1 is SEHNR and CDR2 FQNEAQ (reference sequence). The CDR3 runs to 15 residues. J was trimmed by 3 bases and V by 5 bases; bases with no gene match: 8. The CDR3 DNA reads TGTGCCAGCAGCATGGGACAGGTAATCGACTATGGCTACACCTTC. This gives the protein CASSMGQVIDYGYTF.

V usage is TRBV27 and J usage is TRBJ1-3, with TRBD1 matching over 8 bases. CDR1 MNHEY and CDR2 SMNVEV come from the germline V gene (reference sequence). V shed 5 bases and J 3 bases; nucleotides not matched to a gene: 15. The CDR3 has 18 amino acids. The CDR3 bases are TGTGCCAGCAGTCTTCGACAGGGGCCCGTAACGGGTGGAAACACCATATATTTT. This translates into CASSLRQGPVTGGNTIYF.

The rearrangement links TRBV6-5 to TRBJ1-1; a weak D match, TRBD1 (6 bases). The CDR3 loop spans 15 amino acids. Germline CDR1 is MNHEY and CDR2 is SVGAGI. Trimming pared 7 bases from V and 4 bases from J, leaving 19 bases between. CDR3 DNA: TGTGCCAGCACCCCTCCAGGGGCGGTAGGCACTGAAGCTTTCTTT. Its translation is CASTPPGAVGTEAFF.

This chain uses TRBV5-4 with TRBJ2-4, with D uncertain. CDR3 length equals 13 residues. V was shortened by 0 bases and J by 7 bases, with 8 bases between the two germline ends. CDR1 and CDR2 (germline): SGHNT, YYREEE (reference sequence). CDR3 bases: TGTGCCAGCAGCTTGGGAACTACCAACATTCAGTACTTC. Translated: CASSLGTTNIQYF.

The gene calls are TRBV28 and TRBJ2-1; TRBD1 might be the D (6 bases). The germline V gene encodes CDR1 MDHEN and CDR2 SYDVKM. The ends were cut back, 8 bases at V and 3 bases at J, with 17 bases in the middle. CDR3 length: 15 residues. The CDR3: CASGNTGRLYNEQFF. DNA of the CDR3: TGTGCCAGCGGAAATACAGGGCGACTCTACAATGAGCAGTTCTTC.

This rearrangement joins TRBV5-8 to TRBJ1-4, with 10 bases lining up with TRBD1. The J segment lost 3 bases and the V segment lost 0 bases, leaving 2 bases of the junction unmatched. This CDR3 contains 16 residues. CDR1 and CDR2 (germline): SGHTS, YDEGEE. CDR3 in amino acids: CASSLGTGGANEKLFF. The CDR3 DNA sequence: TGTGCCAGCAGCTTGGGGACAGGGGGGGCTAATGAAAAACTGTTTTTT.

V and J are TRBV14 and TRBJ2-5; a weak D match, TRBD2 (6 bases). The germline V gene has CDR1 SGHDN and CDR2 FVKESK. The CDR3 runs to 15 residues. V dropped 8 bases and J dropped 4 bases, with 20 bases sitting between them. The chain's CDR3 is CASAGGRWRGETQYF. CDR3 coding DNA: TGTGCCAGCGCCGGTGGGCGGTGGAGGGGAGAGACCCAGTACTTC.